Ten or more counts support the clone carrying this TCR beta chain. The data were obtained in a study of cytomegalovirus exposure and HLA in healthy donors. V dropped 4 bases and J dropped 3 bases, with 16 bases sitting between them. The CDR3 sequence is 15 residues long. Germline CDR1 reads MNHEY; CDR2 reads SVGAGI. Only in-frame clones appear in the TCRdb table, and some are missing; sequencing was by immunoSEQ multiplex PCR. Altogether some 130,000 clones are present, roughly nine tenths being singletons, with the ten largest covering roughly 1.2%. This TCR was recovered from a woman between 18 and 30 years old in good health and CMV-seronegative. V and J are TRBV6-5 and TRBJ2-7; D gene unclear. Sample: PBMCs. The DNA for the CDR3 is TGTGCCAGCAGTTCTTTTTCGGCAGGATACTACGAGCAGTACTTC. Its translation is CASSSFSAGYYEQYF.